Many counts were recorded for the clone carrying this T cell receptor (beta chain). Construction of the TCRbeta library involved unique molecular identifiers. TCRdb called the PCR reads again in MiXCR, with one record for every CDR3 protein. The top ten clones hold around 6.2% of a sample with some 220,000 distinct CDR3 sequences, about 9.2% of them seen once. This sample was taken from a study of T-cell reconstitution after alpha-beta-depleted transplantation in children. V gave up 8 bases and J gave up 5 bases; unmatched junction bases: 11. CDR3 length: 14 residues. Germline V lookup: CDR1 DFQATT, CDR2 SNEGSKA (reference sequence).

The receptor comes from a human donor who donated a stem cell graft to a child with acute lymphoblastic leukemia. The material was PBMCs from the stem cell graft donor, obtained from the stem cell graft. This chain connects TRBV20-1 to TRBJ2-3; 9 positions match TRBD1. CDR3 amino acids: CSTPLADRGDTQYF. Written as DNA, the CDR3 is TGCAGTACTCCTCTAGCGGACAGGGGAGATACGCAGTATTTT.